The 4 T cell receptor beta chains below all came from one sample that was sequenced in a study of beta chain features in type 1 diabetes. Study-level points and caveats: A moderate, significant TCRB CDR3 shortening appeared in type 1 diabetes across four CD4+ subsets.

TCRB transcripts that were expressed got sequenced, as all of the isolated RNA had been reverse transcribed. TCRdb's table, derived via immunoSEQ multiplex PCR, lists solely in-frame clones and lacks some. The sample has a few hundred thousand clones; 8.5% to 10% are singletons. For these TCRs, the target antigens are not known. Sequencing was done on a sample of central memory CD4+ T cells from blood. Source of these receptors: a man aged 25 to 45 with type 1 diabetes.

A few counts support this clone. The chain combines TRBV28 with TRBJ2-7; 8 bases agree with TRBD1. The CDR3 spans 13 residues. Germline V lookup: CDR1 MDHEN, CDR2 SYDVKM. The ends lost 5 bases at V and 2 bases at J; junction bases unmatched: 2. The CDR3 coding sequence is TGTGCCAGCAGTAGACAGGGGACCTACGAGCAGTACTTC. Its protein product is CASSRQGTYEQYF.

This clone was found many times. The chain joins TRBV4-3 to TRBJ2-3, with TRBD2 identical over 10 bases. The germline V gene encodes CDR1 LGHNA and CDR2 YSLEER. CDR3 length: 16 residues. V was pared by 3 bases and J by 2 bases, with 5 bases of the junction left unmatched. CDR3 residues: CASSQTLAGNTDTQYF. CDR3 sequence (DNA): TGCGCCAGCAGCCAGACACTAGCGGGAAACACAGATACGCAGTATTTT.

The chain joins TRBV7-9 to TRBJ2-5, with 10 bases that match TRBD1. The CDR3 runs to 15 residues. Unmatched junction bases numbered 8, after V lost 5 bases and J lost 5 bases. Looked up from germline, CDR1 is SEHNR and CDR2 is FQNEAQ (reference sequence). The CDR3 is CASSPDRGLAETQYF. The CDR3 DNA is TGTGCCAGCAGCCCCGACAGGGGGCTGGCTGAGACCCAGTACTTC.

This clone came up a few times. The chain employs TRBV7-2 and TRBJ2-6; possibly TRBD1 for D (6 bases). Germline assignment: CDR1 SGHTA and CDR2 FQGNSA. The CDR3 loop spans 15 amino acids. V lost 5 bases, J lost 2 bases, and 10 bases lay in between. CDR3 coding DNA: TGTGCCAGCAGCCAACGACAGGCTGGGGCCAACGTCCTGACTTTC. It specifies CASSQRQAGANVLTF.